This TCR beta chain derives from a study of T cell repertoires in cytomegalovirus infection. Overall study: CMV epitopes used comprised recently identified HLA-C-restricted ones and well-studied HLA-B-restricted ones.

Of note for this clonotype: Its antigen is undetermined.

TCRdb re-called the reads through MiXCR, storing one row per CDR3 protein. The table has more than 250,000 distinct CDR3 sequences, more than 20% seen once. The V gene end was trimmed by 1 base and the J gene end by 7 bases; junction bases not matched to a gene: 3. Germline assignment: CDR1 LNHDA and CDR2 SQIVND (reference sequence). The CDR3 contains 16 residues. The rearrangement uses TRBV19 and TRBJ2-1, with 14 nucleotides matching TRBD2. The sequence derives from a human donor in good health (CMV status not recorded). Some clones in this sample may be carry-over from other donors' samples. The sequencing here drew on cultured PBMCs, taken from culture after CMV antigen stimulation. CDR3 in amino acids: CASSIVGTSGRNEQFF. In DNA, the CDR3 is TGTGCCAGTAGTATAGTGGGGACTAGCGGGAGAAATGAGCAGTTCTTC.